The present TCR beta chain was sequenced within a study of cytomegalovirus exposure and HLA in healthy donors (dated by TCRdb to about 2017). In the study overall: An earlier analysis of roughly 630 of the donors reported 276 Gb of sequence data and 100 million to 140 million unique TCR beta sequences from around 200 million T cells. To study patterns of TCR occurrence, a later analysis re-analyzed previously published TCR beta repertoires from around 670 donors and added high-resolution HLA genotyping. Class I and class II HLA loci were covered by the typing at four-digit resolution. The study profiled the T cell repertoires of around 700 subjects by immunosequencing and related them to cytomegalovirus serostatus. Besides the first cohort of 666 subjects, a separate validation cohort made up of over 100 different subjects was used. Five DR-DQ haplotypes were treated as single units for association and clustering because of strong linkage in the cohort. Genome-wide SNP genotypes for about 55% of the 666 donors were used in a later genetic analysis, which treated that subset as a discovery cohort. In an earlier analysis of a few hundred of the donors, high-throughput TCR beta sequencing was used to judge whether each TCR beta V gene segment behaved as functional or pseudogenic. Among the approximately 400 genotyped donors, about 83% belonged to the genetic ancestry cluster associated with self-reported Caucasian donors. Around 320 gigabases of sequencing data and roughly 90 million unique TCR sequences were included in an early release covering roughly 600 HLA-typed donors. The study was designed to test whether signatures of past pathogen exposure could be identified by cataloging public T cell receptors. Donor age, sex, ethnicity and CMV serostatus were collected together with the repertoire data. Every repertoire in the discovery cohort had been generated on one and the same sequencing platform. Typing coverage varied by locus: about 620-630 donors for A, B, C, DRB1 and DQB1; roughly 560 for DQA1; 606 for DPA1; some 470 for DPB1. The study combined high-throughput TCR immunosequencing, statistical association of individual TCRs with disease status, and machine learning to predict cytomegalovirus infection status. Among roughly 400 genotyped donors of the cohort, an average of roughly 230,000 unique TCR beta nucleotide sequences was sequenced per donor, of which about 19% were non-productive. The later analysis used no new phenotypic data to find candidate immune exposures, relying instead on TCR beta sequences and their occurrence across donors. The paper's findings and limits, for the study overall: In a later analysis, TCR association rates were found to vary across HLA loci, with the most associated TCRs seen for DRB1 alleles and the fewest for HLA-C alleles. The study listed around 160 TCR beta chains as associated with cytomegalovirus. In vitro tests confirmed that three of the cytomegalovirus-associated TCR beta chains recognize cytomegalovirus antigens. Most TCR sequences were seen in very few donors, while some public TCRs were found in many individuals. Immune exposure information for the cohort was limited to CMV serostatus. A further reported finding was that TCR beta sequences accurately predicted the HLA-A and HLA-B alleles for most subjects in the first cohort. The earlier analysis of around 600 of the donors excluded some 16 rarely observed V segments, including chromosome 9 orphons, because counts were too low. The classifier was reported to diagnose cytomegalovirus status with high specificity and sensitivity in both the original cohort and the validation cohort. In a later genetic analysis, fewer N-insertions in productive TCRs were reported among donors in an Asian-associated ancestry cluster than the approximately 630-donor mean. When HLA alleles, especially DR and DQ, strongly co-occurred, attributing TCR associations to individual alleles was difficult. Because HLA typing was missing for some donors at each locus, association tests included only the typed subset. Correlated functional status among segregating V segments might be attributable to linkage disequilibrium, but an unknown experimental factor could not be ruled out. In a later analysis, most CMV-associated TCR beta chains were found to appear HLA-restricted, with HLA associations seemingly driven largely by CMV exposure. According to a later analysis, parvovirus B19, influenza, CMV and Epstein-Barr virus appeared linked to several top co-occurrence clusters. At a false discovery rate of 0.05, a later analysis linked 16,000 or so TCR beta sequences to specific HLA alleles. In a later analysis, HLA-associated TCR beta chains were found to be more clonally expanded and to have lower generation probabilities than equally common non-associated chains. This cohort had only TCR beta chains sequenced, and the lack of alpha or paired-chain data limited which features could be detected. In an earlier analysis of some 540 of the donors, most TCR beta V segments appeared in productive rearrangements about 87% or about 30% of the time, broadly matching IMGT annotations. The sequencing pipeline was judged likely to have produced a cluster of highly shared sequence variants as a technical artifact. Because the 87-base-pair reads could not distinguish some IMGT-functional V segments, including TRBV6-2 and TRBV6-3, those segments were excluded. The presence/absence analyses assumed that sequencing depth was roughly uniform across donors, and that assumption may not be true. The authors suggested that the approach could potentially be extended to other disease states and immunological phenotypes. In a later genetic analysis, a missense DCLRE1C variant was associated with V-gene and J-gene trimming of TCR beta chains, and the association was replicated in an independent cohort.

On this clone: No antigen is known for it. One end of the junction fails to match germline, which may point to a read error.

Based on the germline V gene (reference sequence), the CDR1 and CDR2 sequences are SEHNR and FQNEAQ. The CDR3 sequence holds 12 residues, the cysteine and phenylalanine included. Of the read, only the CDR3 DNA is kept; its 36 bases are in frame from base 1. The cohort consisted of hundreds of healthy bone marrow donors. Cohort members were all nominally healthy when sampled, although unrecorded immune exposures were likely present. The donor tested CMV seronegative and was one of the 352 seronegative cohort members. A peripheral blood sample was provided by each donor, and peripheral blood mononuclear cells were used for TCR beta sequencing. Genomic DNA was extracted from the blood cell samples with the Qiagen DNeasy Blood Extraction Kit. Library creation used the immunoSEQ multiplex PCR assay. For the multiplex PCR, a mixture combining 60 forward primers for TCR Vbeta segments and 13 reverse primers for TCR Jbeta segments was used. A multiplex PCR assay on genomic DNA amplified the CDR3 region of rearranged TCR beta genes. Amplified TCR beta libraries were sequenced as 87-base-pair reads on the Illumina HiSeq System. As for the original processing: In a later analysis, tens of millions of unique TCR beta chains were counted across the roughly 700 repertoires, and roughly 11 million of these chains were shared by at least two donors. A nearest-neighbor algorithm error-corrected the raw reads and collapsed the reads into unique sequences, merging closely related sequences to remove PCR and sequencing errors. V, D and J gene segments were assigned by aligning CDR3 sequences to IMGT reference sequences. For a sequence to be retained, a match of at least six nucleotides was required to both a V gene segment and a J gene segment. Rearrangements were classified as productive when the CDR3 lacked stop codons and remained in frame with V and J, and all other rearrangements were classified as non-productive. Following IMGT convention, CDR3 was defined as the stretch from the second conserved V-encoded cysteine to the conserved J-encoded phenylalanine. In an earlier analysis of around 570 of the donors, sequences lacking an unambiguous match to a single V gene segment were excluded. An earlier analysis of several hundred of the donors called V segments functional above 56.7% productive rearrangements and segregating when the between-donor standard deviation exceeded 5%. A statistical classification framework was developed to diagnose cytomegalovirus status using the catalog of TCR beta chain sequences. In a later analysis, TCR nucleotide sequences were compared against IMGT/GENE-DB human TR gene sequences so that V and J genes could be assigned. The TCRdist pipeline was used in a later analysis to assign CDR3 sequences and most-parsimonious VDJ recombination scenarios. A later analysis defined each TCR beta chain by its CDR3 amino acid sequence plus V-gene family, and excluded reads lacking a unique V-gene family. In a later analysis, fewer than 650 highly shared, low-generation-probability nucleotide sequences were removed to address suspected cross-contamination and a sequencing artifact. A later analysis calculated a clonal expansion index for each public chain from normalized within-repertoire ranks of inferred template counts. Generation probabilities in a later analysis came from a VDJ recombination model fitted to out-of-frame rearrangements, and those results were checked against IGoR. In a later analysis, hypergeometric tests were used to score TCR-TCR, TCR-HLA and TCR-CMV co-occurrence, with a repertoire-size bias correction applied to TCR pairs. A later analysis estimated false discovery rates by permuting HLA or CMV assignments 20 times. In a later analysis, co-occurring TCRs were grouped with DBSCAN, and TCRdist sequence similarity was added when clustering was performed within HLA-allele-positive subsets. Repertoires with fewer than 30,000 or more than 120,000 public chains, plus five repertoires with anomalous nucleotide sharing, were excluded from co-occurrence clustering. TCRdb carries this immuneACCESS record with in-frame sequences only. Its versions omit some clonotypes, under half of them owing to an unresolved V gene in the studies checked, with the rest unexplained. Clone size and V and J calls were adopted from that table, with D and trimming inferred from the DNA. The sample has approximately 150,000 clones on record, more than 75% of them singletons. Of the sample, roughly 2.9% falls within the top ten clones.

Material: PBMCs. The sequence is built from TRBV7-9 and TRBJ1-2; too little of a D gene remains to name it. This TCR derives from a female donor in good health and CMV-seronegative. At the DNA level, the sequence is TGTTCCAGCAGCTTAGATATTGAGGGCTACACCTTC. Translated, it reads CSSSLDIEGYTF.